This paragraph reports one TCR beta chain. Its antigen is still unknown. At one of its ends the junction is not consistent with the germline gene, which may arise from a read error. The receptor library was made with 5' RACE. TCRdb shows the sequencer as Illumina HiSeq 2500. A second roughly 6 to 12 cycle PCR used a sample-barcoded 5' primer and a J-beta primer mix. A template-switch 5' adaptor carrying 12 random nucleotides introduced a unique molecular identifier onto each TCR beta cDNA molecule. Each sample yielded at least 2.5 million CDR3-containing paired-end reads. First-strand cDNA was synthesized from all RNA with the Mint cDNA synthesis kit, primed by a TRBC-specific oligonucleotide. Following uracil-DNA glycosylase treatment, all cDNA underwent a first 18-cycle PCR with the universal primers M1SS and BC2_uni_R. The authors processed their data as follows. For normalization, 1 million high-quality reads were randomly selected from each sample, with every read carrying a distinct molecular identifier. Reads sharing molecular identifiers were discarded rather than binned into consensus sequences. MiTCR, set to a Q25 quality threshold and the strictest error-elimination algorithm, was used for CDR3 identification, clonotype clustering and error correction. Lower-bound total TCR beta diversity was estimated with a nonparametric unseen species model using Euler transformation. TCRdb reworked the public reads: Q25 trimming with fastp, MiXCR clone assembly, productive beta chains retained. Merged by CDR3 protein, the rows form single entries marked with the most common genes and DNA. TCRdb's processing, not the authors' own work, is the source of the V and J calls. Within this sample are some 920,000 distinct CDR3 sequences, with roughly 50% of them counted one time only. The top ten constitute about a fifth of the sample.

This specimen belongs to a study of blood T cells in healthy people across ages (dated by TCRdb to between 2014 and 2017). Some background on the complete study: Template switching captured roughly one uniquely barcoded TCR beta cDNA molecule per two T cells in model experiments. Age-related changes in TCR beta repertoire diversity were measured in the study by deep sequencing normalized with unique cDNA molecular identifiers. The donors were divided into four age groups: young (average about 16 years), middle-aged (under 40), aged (roughly 60) and long-lived (roughly 86). To avoid experimental bias, donors of different ages were distributed randomly across sequencing lanes. The study analyzed two additional independent replicas of 1 million unique cDNA reads from the same blood draw for two donors, one aged 18 to 29 and one aged 80 or older. Study-wide findings and limitations: Compared with the aged group, more naive CD4+ T cells, fewer expanded clones and increased TCR diversity were shown by the long-lived group, suggesting age selection. Observed TCR beta diversity per million T cells fell roughly linearly with age, and a significant reduction was already apparent by age approximately 40. A strong correlation was found between observed TCR beta diversity and the percentage of naive T cells measured by flow cytometry. The CMV infection status of donors was not known, potentially confounding age-related changes in expanded clonotypes. Bulk unsorted PBMC profiling prevented conclusive comparison of naive and antigen-experienced compartments. Estimates of total diversity from one million sequenced T cells were regarded as lower bounds and underestimates.

The CDR3 goes from the cysteine to the phenylalanine over 14 residues. CDR3 DNA only is kept here, 42 bases in frame from base 1. The germline V gene encodes CDR1 SQVTM and CDR2 ANQGSEA. Systemically healthy Caucasian individuals from Russia, about 38 in total and aged about 6 to 95 years, were included as donors. Each donor gave about 9.2 milliliters of peripheral blood, drawn into EDTA-treated Vacutainer tubes. PBMCs were isolated by Ficoll-Paque density-gradient centrifugation, with at least 6.5 million obtained per sample. Trizol reagent was used to extract total RNA from the PBMCs, yielding at least 5.5 micrograms per sample. For every donor, flow cytometry on a PBMC aliquot measured the percentage of naive CD45RAhigh/CD27high T cells.

This sequence uses TRBV29-1 and TRBJ2-3, with 8 central nucleotides matching TRBD2. This clonotype originated in a woman in her sixties or seventies in good health. Sequencing was carried out using blood. DNA sequence: TGCAGCGTTGGGACGGCGGGAGGTCAAGATGCGCAGTATTTT. This translates into CSVGTAGGQDAQYF.